This T cell receptor beta chain was captured by sequencing in a study of T-cell memory formation after mild COVID-19. Findings of the study overall: Second-wave clones that peaked on day 37 lacked confirmed SARS-CoV-2 specificity. Pre-infection memory carried some responding clones, suggesting that cross-reactive memory joined. Contracting clones from day 15 to 85 had balanced CD4/CD8; later expanders favoured CD4+.

TCRdb fed the 5' RACE reads into MiXCR, producing one record per CDR3 protein. Among hundreds of thousands of distinct CDR3 sequences, about 20% were seen once, and the ten largest hold about 12%. With regard to this clonotype: Its target is unknown.

The CDR3 has 15 residues. CDR1 and CDR2 from the germline V gene are SEHNR and FQNEAQ (reference sequence). The V end was cut by 1 base, the J end by 5 bases, with 11 bases between. The TCR originated in an adult woman who had mild COVID-19 (a few samples of this study predate the infection). Cell type and time point are not known. The rearrangement links TRBV7-9 to TRBJ1-4; weak D call: TRBD1 (5 bases). Sequenced sample: PBMCs or a T cell subset sorted from them (not recorded which). Here the CDR3 reads CASSLGDSPNEKLFF. In DNA, the CDR3 is TGTGCCAGCAGCTTAGGAGACAGCCCGAATGAAAAACTGTTTTTT.